This T cell receptor (beta chain) appears in the sequencing data of a study of CD8+ T cells in alopecia areata. Treatment specified: oral pan-JAK inhibitor, 5-10 mg twice daily. V dropped 8 bases and J dropped 0; count of bases not matched to a gene: 7. Germline V gene lookup returns CDR1 SQVTM and CDR2 ANQGSEA. This CDR3 has 14 amino acids. TCR sequencing used cDNA made by reverse transcription of extracted RNA. This table comes from immunoSEQ multiplex PCR, and its TCRdb copy is limited to in-frame clones, with some not included. The data contain 150,000 to 200,000 clones, roughly 60% of them singletons. This clone came up a few times.

This sample comprised CD4+ T cells sorted from blood, obtained at week 24, from a patient treated with tofacitinib. This rearrangement joins TRBV29-1 to TRBJ1-5; 7 positions agree with TRBD1. The receptor was derived from a human donor with alopecia areata. DNA for the CDR3: TGCAGCACCAGTACAGGGGATAGCAATCAGCCCCAGCATTTT. This gives the protein CSTSTGDSNQPQHF. Based on the CDR3 plus reference TRBV29-1 and TRBJ1-5, the full variable domain is SAVISQKPSRDICQRGTSLTIQCQVDSQVTMMFWYRQQPGQSLTLIATANQGSEATYESGFVIDKFPISRPNLTFSTLTVSNMSPEDSSIYLCSTSTGDSNQPQHFGDGTRLSIL.